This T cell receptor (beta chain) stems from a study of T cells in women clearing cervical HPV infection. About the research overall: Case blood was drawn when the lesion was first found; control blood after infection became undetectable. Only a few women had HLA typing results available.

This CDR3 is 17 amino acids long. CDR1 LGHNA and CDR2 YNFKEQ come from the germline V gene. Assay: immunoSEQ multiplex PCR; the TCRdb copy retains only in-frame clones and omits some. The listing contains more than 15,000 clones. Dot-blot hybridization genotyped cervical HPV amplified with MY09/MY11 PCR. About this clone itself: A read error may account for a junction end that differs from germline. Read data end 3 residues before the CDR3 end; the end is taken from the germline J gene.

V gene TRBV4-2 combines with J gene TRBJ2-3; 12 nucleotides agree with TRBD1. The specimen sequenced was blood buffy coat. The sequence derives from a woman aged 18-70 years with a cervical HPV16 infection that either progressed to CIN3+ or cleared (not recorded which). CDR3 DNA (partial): TGCGCCAGCAGCCAGCGGGGGGACAGGGGGCGGGTAGATACG. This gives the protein CASSQRGDRGRVDT. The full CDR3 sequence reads CASSQRGDRGRVDTQYF.